This T cell receptor beta chain is drawn from a study of blood T cell repertoires in COVID-19. For the study at large: The United States, Italy and Spain were the sources of the acute and convalescent COVID-19 samples. T cells, B-cell-depleted T cells, or PBMCs provided the cDNA or gDNA that served as material.

The study recruited people aged roughly 18 to 100 years across more than 20 US areas. Assay used: immunoSEQ multiplex PCR; TCRdb lists only in-frame clones, some missing. The sample consists of hundreds of thousands of clones, around 91% of them appearing once. The CDR3 totals 11 residues. The V end lost 6 bases, the J end lost 8 bases, and 10 bases lay between the germline ends. Germline CDR1 is MDHEN and CDR2 is SYDVKM. This chain uses TRBV28 with TRBJ1-1; no clear D. The sequence was collected from a man aged 30 to 39 who had recovered from COVID-19. The sample comprised PBMCs or T cells enriched from blood (not recorded which). The CDR3 here is CASSRNREAFF. For the CDR3, the DNA is TGTGCCAGCAGCCGAAACAGAGAAGCTTTCTTT.